The clone carrying this T cell receptor beta chain was seen a handful of times. Its antigen is not known. The data derive from a study of response to subunit inactivated influenza vaccine. TCRdb passed the RT-PCR reads through MiXCR, listing each CDR3 protein once. The sample has about 700,000 distinct CDR3 sequences, roughly 13% seen once. Findings and limits, study-wide: Authors suggested few new T cells are recruited by each seasonal influenza vaccination.

The CDR3 has 14 residues. The V end was cut by 6 bases, the J end by 5 bases, with 16 bases between. The genes are TRBV12-3 or TRBV12-4 and TRBJ2-5, with TRBD1 as a possible D gene (8 bases). The sequence came from a man aged 50 or older who received an inactivated influenza vaccine. The material sequenced was PBMCs from blood, taken about 14 days before vaccination. The CDR3 spells CASRLQGGMETQYF. The DNA for the CDR3 is TGTGCCAGCAGACTACAGGGGGGGATGGAGACCCAGTACTTC.